A selection of T cell receptor beta chains follows, all from one sample in a study of cytomegalovirus exposure and HLA in healthy donors. Profiling relied on immunoSEQ multiplex PCR, and the TCRdb table lists in-frame clones only, not all of them. The sample yields some 190,000 clones, around 76% seen once. The sequencing input was PBMCs. These receptors all come from a woman aged 25 to 39 in good health and CMV-seropositive. Each CDR3 is given with its conserved first and last residue. The D gene is left open where the match is weak. Clone size is stated in some rows and not others, as once, few, many or a class when expanded.

J gene | V gene | D gene | clone size | CDR3 length | CDR3 protein | CDR3 DNA
TRBJ2-7 | TRBV11-2 | TRBD2 | - | 15 | CASSSASGDSYEQYF | TGTGCCAGCAGCTCAGCCAGCGGGGATTCCTACGAGCAGTACTTC
TRBJ2-3 | TRBV4-2 | - | - | 14 | CASDGRPSTDTQYF | TGTGCCAGTGATGGGAGGCCATCCACAGATACGCAGTATTTT
TRBJ2-1 | TRBV7-3 | TRBD2 | - | 16 | CASSLAGGVSYNEQFF | TGTGCCAGCAGCCTAGCGGGGGGGGTCTCCTACAATGAGCAGTTCTTC
TRBJ2-3 | TRBV9 | - | - | 15 | CASSPTVDYTDTQYF | TGTGCCAGCAGCCCCACCGTTGACTACACAGATACGCAGTATTTT
TRBJ1-5 | TRBV6-1 | TRBD1 | - | 14 | CASTLQGAGQPQHF | TGTGCCAGCACCCTACAGGGGGCAGGGCAGCCCCAGCATTTT
TRBJ2-7 | TRBV5-1 | - | few | 14 | CASSAYRIQEEQYF | TGCGCCAGCAGCGCATACAGGATCCAGGAGGAGCAGTACTTC
TRBJ1-2 | TRBV28 | TRBD1 | - | 14 | CASSEVTGGHGYTF | TGTGCCAGCAGTGAGGTTACAGGGGGGCATGGCTACACCTTC
TRBJ2-1 | TRBV5-4 | TRBD2 | - | 15 | CASSFPRTSNNEQFF | TGTGCCAGCAGCTTCCCCCGGACTAGCAACAATGAGCAGTTCTTC
TRBJ2-1 | TRBV30 | TRBD2 | few | 16 | CAWNPSGGPLYNEQFF | TGTGCCTGGAACCCTAGCGGGGGTCCCCTGTACAATGAGCAGTTCTTC
TRBJ2-3 | TRBV5-1 | TRBD1 | - | 14 | CASSPGQNTDTQYF | TGCGCCAGCAGCCCGGGACAGAACACAGATACGCAGTATTTT
TRBJ1-2 | TRBV4-1 | - | - | 16 | CASSQVVGARYYGYTF | TGCGCCAGCAGCCAAGTGGTAGGGGCAAGATACTATGGCTACACCTTC
TRBJ1-3 | TRBV9 | - | - | 16 | CASSPHTGVSGNTIYF | TGTGCCAGCAGCCCCCACACGGGAGTCTCTGGAAACACCATATATTTT
TRBJ2-1 | TRBV7-2 | TRBD2 | - | 18 | CASSSRRLAGGHGNEQFF | TGTGCCAGCAGCTCTCGAAGACTAGCGGGGGGCCATGGCAATGAGCAGTTCTTC
TRBJ2-7 | TRBV7-9 | - | - | 14 | CASGPSTGTYEQYF | TGTGCCAGCGGACCCTCGACAGGAACCTACGAGCAGTACTTC
TRBJ2-5 | TRBV5-4 | TRBD2 | - | 16 | CASSLKPGGDSETQYF | TGTGCCAGCAGCTTGAAACCCGGGGGGGATAGCGAGACCCAGTACTTC
TRBJ1-5 | TRBV27 | TRBD1 | - | 14 | CASSLTGGTQPQHF | TGTGCCAGCAGCCTGACAGGGGGCACGCAGCCCCAGCATTTT
TRBJ2-7 | TRBV4-1 | TRBD1 | - | 15 | CASSQRQGGPYEQYF | TGCGCCAGCAGCCAACGACAGGGGGGCCCCTACGAGCAGTACTTC
TRBJ1-2 | TRBV7-8 | - | - | 13 | CASSFGQNYGYTF | TGTGCCAGCAGCTTTGGACAGAACTATGGCTACACCTTC
TRBJ2-4 | TRBV10-3 | TRBD1 | - | 13 | CAMGQGGKNIQYF | TGTGCCATGGGACAGGGAGGGAAAAACATTCAGTACTTC
TRBJ2-1 | TRBV6-6 | - | - | 15 | CASSYLRQQGDEQFF | TGTGCCAGCAGTTACTTGAGGCAACAGGGCGATGAGCAGTTCTTC
TRBJ2-3 | TRBV9 | TRBD2 | once | 17 | CASSVTGTSSSTDTQYF | TGTGCCAGCAGCGTAACCGGGACTAGCTCTAGCACAGATACGCAGTATTTT
TRBJ1-1 | TRBV2 | TRBD1 | few | 14 | CASSERGLQGLAFF | TGTGCCAGCAGTGAAAGGGGTTTACAGGGGTTGGCTTTCTTT
TRBJ1-1 | TRBV5-6 | - | - | 12 | CASSSGDTEAFF | TGTGCCAGCAGCTCGGGGGACACTGAAGCTTTCTTT
TRBJ1-1 | TRBV5-1 | TRBD1 | - | 16 | CASSLDTGGWGTEAFF | TGCGCCAGCAGCTTGGATACAGGGGGATGGGGCACTGAAGCTTTCTTT
TRBJ2-7 | TRBV28 | - | - | 14 | CASDRTDSPYEQYF | TGTGCCAGTGATCGGACAGATTCGCCCTACGAGCAGTACTTC
TRBJ1-3 | TRBV7-2 | - | few | 13 | CASSPSSGNTIYF | TGTGCCAGCAGCCCTAGCTCTGGAAACACCATATATTTT
TRBJ2-7 | TRBV28 | - | - | 13 | CASRKDSSYEQYF | TGTGCCAGCAGAAAGGACAGCTCCTACGAGCAGTACTTC
TRBJ2-7 | TRBV2 | TRBD2 | few | 16 | CASSEARASGSGEQYF | TGTGCCAGCAGTGAAGCGCGGGCTAGCGGATCAGGCGAGCAGTACTTC
TRBJ1-2 | TRBV29-1 | TRBD1 | - | 13 | CSVRGQGVRGYTF | TGCAGCGTGAGAGGACAGGGAGTGAGGGGCTACACCTTC
TRBJ2-7 | TRBV7-9 | TRBD2 | - | 14 | CASSLKGLTYEQYF | TGTGCCAGCAGCTTAAAGGGACTAACCTACGAGCAGTACTTC
TRBJ1-6 | TRBV5-8 | TRBD1 | - | 14 | CASSYRTGGSPLHF | TGTGCCAGCAGCTACCGGACAGGTGGTTCACCCCTCCACTTT
TRBJ2-7 | TRBV1 | - | - | 16 | CTSSQTRDGSSYEQYF | TGCACCAGCAGCCAGACCCGGGACGGGAGCTCCTACGAGCAGTACTTC
TRBJ1-5 | TRBV21-1 | - | - | 13 | CASSQLGGQPQHF | TGTGCCAGCAGTCAACTAGGAGGCCAGCCCCAGCATTTT
TRBJ1-5 | TRBV28 | TRBD1 | - | 15 | CASSSQGAGNQPQHF | TGTGCCAGCAGTTCACAGGGGGCTGGCAATCAGCCCCAGCATTTT
TRBJ2-7 | TRBV25-1 | TRBD1 | - | 13 | CASSDPDRDEQYF | TGTGCCAGCAGTGACCCTGACAGGGACGAGCAGTACTTC
TRBJ2-7 | TRBV15 | - | - | 15 | CATSREKRTSYEQYF | TGTGCCACCAGCAGAGAAAAGCGGACCTCCTACGAGCAGTACTTC
TRBJ1-2 | TRBV28 | - | - | 15 | CASSAPRGVIYGYTF | TGTGCCAGCAGTGCCCCCCGGGGAGTAATCTATGGCTACACCTTC
TRBJ2-5 | TRBV7-9 | TRBD1 | few | 17 | CSSSFGTGGTYQETQYF | TGTTCCAGCAGCTTTGGTACAGGGGGGACGTACCAAGAGACCCAGTACTTC
TRBJ1-5 | TRBV28 | - | - | 14 | CASSLSSGNQPQHF | TGTGCCAGCAGTTTGTCCTCAGGCAATCAGCCCCAGCATTTT
TRBJ1-4 | TRBV11-2 | - | - | 14 | CASSPTLANEKLFF | TGTGCCAGCAGCCCTACTCTAGCTAATGAAAAACTGTTTTTT
TRBJ1-6 | TRBV25-1 | - | - | 14 | CASSDGVSNSPLHF | TGTGCCAGCAGTGACGGGGTTTCGAATTCACCCCTCCACTTT
TRBJ2-3 | TRBV7-2 | - | - | 14 | CASSKGGPTDTQYF | TGTGCCAGCAGCAAGGGGGGGCCCACAGATACGCAGTATTTT
TRBJ2-1 | TRBV13 | TRBD2 | - | 16 | CASSRRLAGMYNEQFF | TGTGCCAGCAGCCGGAGACTAGCGGGGATGTACAATGAGCAGTTCTTC
TRBJ1-6 | TRBV27 | - | - | 15 | CASSLSAGLNSPLHF | TGTGCCAGCAGTTTATCGGCAGGGCTCAATTCACCCCTCCACTTT
TRBJ1-6 | TRBV4-2 | TRBD1 | - | 16 | CASSQSGGQRDSPLHF | TGTGCCAGCAGCCAGAGTGGGGGACAGCGGGATTCACCCCTCCACTTT
TRBJ2-2 | TRBV15 | - | - | 18 | CATSSHGRGGRNTGELFF | TGTGCCACCAGCAGCCATGGGCGCGGGGGCCGTAACACCGGGGAGCTGTTTTTT
TRBJ2-1 | TRBV12-5 | - | - | 16 | CASGLVLSRASVEQFF | TGTGCTAGTGGTTTGGTACTATCCAGGGCATCGGTAGAGCAGTTCTTC
TRBJ1-4 | TRBV6-1 | - | - | 14 | CANSIRGTNEKLFF | TGTGCCAACTCTATCAGGGGAACTAATGAAAAACTGTTTTTT